This T cell receptor (beta chain) was sequenced during a study of cytomegalovirus exposure and HLA in healthy donors. PCR employed 60 Vbeta and 13 Jbeta primers. The assay was immunoSEQ multiplex PCR, and TCRdb's table has in-frame clones only and misses some. Of 90,000 to 110,000 clones in the sample, 83% were seen once. V was cut by 3 bases and J by 1 base, with 7 bases left in between. Per the germline V gene, CDR1 is SGDLS and CDR2 is YYNGEE. This CDR3 comprises 13 residues. This clone has only one observation. The clonotype comes from a man between 18 and 35 years old in good health and CMV-seronegative. Sequenced sample: PBMCs. The rearrangement joins TRBV9 to TRBJ1-1; no reliable D call. The CDR3 loop reads CASSAQPNTEAFF. For the CDR3, the DNA is TGTGCCAGCAGCGCACAACCGAACACTGAAGCTTTCTTT.